This T cell receptor (beta chain) comes out of a study of cytomegalovirus exposure and HLA in healthy donors. About the research overall: Earlier work reported 110 million or so unique TCR beta sequences from 150 million to 200 million T cells. Of several hundred genotyped donors, 81% clustered with self-reported Caucasian donors. Study conclusions and caveats: Reportedly, diagnosis of cytomegalovirus status by the classifier showed high specificity and sensitivity. An ancestry cluster, one associated with Asian ancestry, reportedly showed fewer N-insertions than the approximately 700-donor mean in a later analysis.

The PCR ran on 60 Vbeta and 13 Jbeta primers. Profiled with immunoSEQ multiplex PCR; TCRdb holds only in-frame clones, not every one. The top ten hold 1.9% of the sample, which has approximately 170,000 clones, around 86% seen once. Losses at the gene ends were 2 bases for V and 7 bases for J; bases not matched to a gene: 14. CDR1 is MGHRA, CDR2 YSYEKL, per germline. The CDR3 is made up of 17 amino acids. This clone was detected a few times. No antigen is known for it. This TCR came from a human donor in good health. Sample: PBMCs. V usage is TRBV4-1 and J usage is TRBJ2-5; 9 positions match TRBD2. In nucleotides, the CDR3 is TGCGCCAGCAGCCAATACCTCATAGCGGGGGAGCCCCGGACCCAGTACTTC. Translation: CASSQYLIAGEPRTQYF.